This is a list of T cell receptor beta chains from one sample in a study of molecular identifiers for immune sequencing clone quantification. TCRdb ran MiXCR on the PCR reads and lists one entry per CDR3 protein. The data show under 600,000 distinct CDR3 sequences, around 21% seen once. What was sequenced was naive CD8+ T cells from blood, with Jurkat cell RNA spiked in. These receptors were obtained from a human donor in good health. Some libraries in this study had Jurkat cell RNA spiked in. Both conserved end residues are part of each CDR3. The D gene is left open where the match is weak. The listing skips clone size in some rows; elsewhere it reads once, few, many or a size class.

>TRBV2|TRBJ1-1|TRBD1|many
CANRRGQAEAFF
TGTGCCAACCGAAGGGGACAGGCAGAAGCTTTCTTT
>TRBV6-6|TRBJ2-7|TRBD1|many
CAIGTGGSYEQYF
TGTGCCATCGGGACAGGGGGCTCCTACGAGCAGTACTTC
>TRBV14|TRBJ1-2|NA|many
CASSPGQTNYGYTF
TGTGCCAGCAGCCCCGGACAGACTAACTATGGCTACACCTTC
>TRBV29-1|TRBJ2-7|NA|many
CSVEVGEVYEQYF
TGCAGCGTTGAGGTGGGGGAGGTGTACGAGCAGTACTTC
>TRBV5-1|TRBJ2-2|NA|many
CASSLFDYLTGELFF
TGCGCCAGCAGCTTGTTCGACTACCTCACCGGGGAGCTGTTTTTT
>TRBV19|TRBJ1-1|NA|many
CASSSRQELRNTEAFF
TGTGCCAGTAGTTCTCGACAGGAATTAAGGAACACTGAAGCTTTCTTT
>TRBV7-2|TRBJ2-7|NA|many
CASSPHRGGEQYF
TGTGCCAGCAGCCCACACAGGGGAGGCGAGCAGTACTTC
>TRBV30|TRBJ2-7|TRBD2|NA
CAWSVTSGGFAEQYF
TGTGCCTGGAGTGTAACTAGCGGGGGGTTCGCTGAGCAGTACTTC
>TRBV6-2/TRBV6-3|TRBJ2-5|NA|NA
CASNSDRSQETQYF
TGTGCCAGCAATTCCGACAGGAGCCAAGAGACCCAGTACTTC
>TRBV3-2|TRBJ1-1|NA|NA
CASSFSILSGGNTEAFF
TGTGCCAGCAGCTTTAGTATCCTCAGCGGAGGGAACACTGAAGCTTTCTTT
>TRBV28|TRBJ1-5|NA|few
CASSLRGGAHNQPQHF
TGTGCCAGCAGTTTAAGGGGAGGGGCCCACAATCAGCCCCAGCATTTT
>TRBV28|TRBJ1-5|TRBD1|few
CASSSARQGAGQPQHF
TGTGCCAGCAGTTCCGCCCGACAGGGGGCGGGTCAGCCCCAGCATTTT
>TRBV6-2/TRBV6-3|TRBJ2-5|NA|many
CASSWPRQTAQETQYF
TGTGCCAGCAGCTGGCCCAGGCAGACAGCCCAAGAGACCCAGTACTTC
>TRBV20-1|TRBJ2-1|NA|few
CSARVRDEQFF
TGCAGTGCTAGAGTGAGAGATGAGCAGTTCTTC
>TRBV19|TRBJ2-3|TRBD2|few
CASSIQSGSDTQYF
TGTGCCAGTAGTATCCAAAGCGGGAGTGATACGCAGTATTTT
>TRBV12-3/TRBV12-4|TRBJ2-3|NA|many
CASTLGLITDTQYF
TGTGCCAGCACACTAGGACTAATCACAGATACGCAGTATTTT
>TRBV30|TRBJ2-1|NA|few
CAWSPPSLYNEQFF
TGTGCCTGGAGCCCTCCGTCACTCTACAATGAGCAGTTCTTC
>TRBV4-1|TRBJ2-7|NA|many
CASSQTVTATYEQYF
TGCGCCAGCAGCCAGACAGTGACCGCCACCTACGAGCAGTACTTC
>TRBV7-2|TRBJ2-7|NA|few
CASSLAVGGALYEQYF
TGTGCCAGCAGCTTGGCGGTCGGAGGGGCGCTCTACGAGCAGTACTTC
>TRBV6-2/TRBV6-3|TRBJ2-3|TRBD2|few
CASSQTTSGISTDTQYF
TGTGCCAGCAGTCAGACAACTAGCGGAATTAGCACAGATACGCAGTATTTT
>TRBV11-2|TRBJ2-1|NA|many
CASSLAGAGEQFF
TGTGCCAGCAGCTTAGCCGGGGCAGGTGAGCAGTTCTTC
>TRBV29-1|TRBJ2-2|NA|few
CSGGGHTGELFF
TGCAGCGGTGGGGGGCACACCGGGGAGCTGTTTTTT
>TRBV11-2|TRBJ2-1|NA|NA
CASTETGPGNEQFF
TGTGCCAGCACCGAAACGGGGCCTGGCAATGAGCAGTTCTTC
>TRBV25-1|TRBJ2-7|NA|NA
CASSDPYSYEQNF
TGTGCCAGCAGTGACCCCTACTCCTACGAGCAGAACTTC
>TRBV9|TRBJ1-6|NA|NA
CASSFRDPSEGNSPLHF
TGTGCCAGCAGCTTCCGAGACCCATCAGAGGGAAATTCACCCCTCCACTTT
>TRBV12-3/TRBV12-4|TRBJ2-2|NA|NA
CASSSLGVGELFF
TGTGCCAGCAGTTCCTTGGGTGTCGGGGAGCTGTTTTTT
>TRBV20-1|TRBJ2-2|TRBD2|NA
CSAISSSGGGNGELFF
TGCAGTGCTATTTCATCGAGCGGGGGGGGCAACGGGGAGCTGTTTTTT